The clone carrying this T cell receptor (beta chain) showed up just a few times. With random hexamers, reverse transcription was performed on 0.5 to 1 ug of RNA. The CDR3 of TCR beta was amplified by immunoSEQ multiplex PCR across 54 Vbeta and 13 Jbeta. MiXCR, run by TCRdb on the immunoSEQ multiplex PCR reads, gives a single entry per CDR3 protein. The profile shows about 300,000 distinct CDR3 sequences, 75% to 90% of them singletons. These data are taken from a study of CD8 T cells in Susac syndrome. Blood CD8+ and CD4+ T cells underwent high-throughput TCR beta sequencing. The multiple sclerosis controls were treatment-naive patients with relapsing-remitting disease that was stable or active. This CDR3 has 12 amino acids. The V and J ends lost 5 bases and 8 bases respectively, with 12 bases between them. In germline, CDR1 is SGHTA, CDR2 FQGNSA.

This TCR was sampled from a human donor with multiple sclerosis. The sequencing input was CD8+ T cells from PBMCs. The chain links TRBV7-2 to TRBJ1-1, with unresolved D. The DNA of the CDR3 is TGTGCCAGCAGCCCCCTGACCGTAGAAGCTTTCTTT. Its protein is CASSPLTVEAFF.